These 28 T cell receptor beta chains originate from one sample sequenced in a study of CD8+ T cells in alopecia areata. RNA was extracted and reverse transcribed into cDNA as the sequencing template. Sequenced by immunoSEQ multiplex PCR; TCRdb stores in-frame clones only, minus some. Seen here are roughly 250,000 clones, about two thirds observed once, and the top ten hold approximately 1.2%. The specimen was CD4+ T cells sorted from blood, collected at week 0. The source is a human donor with alopecia areata.

The gene calls are TRBV29-1 and TRBJ2-5; 7 positions match TRBD1. The V gene's germline CDR1 is SQVTM and CDR2 ANQGSEA. The CDR3 is 13 amino acids. V lost 5 bases, J lost 5 bases, and 8 bases stayed unmatched. CDR3 DNA: TGCAGCGTTAGTACAGGGGTTTTGGAGACCCAGTACTTC. It translates to CSVSTGVLETQYF.

This clone was seen a handful of times. The gene calls are TRBV7-9 and TRBJ2-5; D not certain. CDR1 is SEHNR, CDR2 FQNEAQ, per germline (reference sequence). V gave up 1 base and J gave up 2 bases, with 17 bases separating them. The CDR3 length is 17 residues. The CDR3 bases are TGTGCCAGCAGCTTAGGCGGTCCGCGGCCGCCACAAGAGACCCAGTACTTC. Amino acids: CASSLGGPRPPQETQYF. The complete variable domain, with remaining parts taken from reference TRBV7-9 and TRBJ2-5, reads DTGVSQNPRHKITKRGQNVTFRCDPISEHNRLYWYRQTLGQGPEFLTYFQNEAQLEKSRLLSDRFSAERPKGSFSTLEIQRTEQGDSAMYLCASSLGGPRPPQETQYFGPGTRLLVL.

The count of this clone is one. V is TRBV2 and J is TRBJ1-1, with D unclear. There are 13 residues in the CDR3. Trimming took 7 bases from V and 4 from J, leaving 13 bases between them. Per the germline V gene, CDR1 is SNHLY and CDR2 is FYNNEI. The CDR3 DNA reads TGTGCCAGCAAAGGACCCGAAGGCACTGAAGCTTTCTTT. Residues: CASKGPEGTEAFF.

CDR3 in DNA: TGTGCCAGCAGCTTAGTGGACAGGAGCAATCAGCCCCAGCATTTT. Its translation is CASSLVDRSNQPQHF. The chain is built from TRBV7-2 and TRBJ1-5; TRBD1 matches 7 bases. After removal of 1 base from V and 1 base from J, the junction contained 1 base not matched to a gene. Germline V lookup: CDR1 SGHTA, CDR2 FQGNSA. The CDR3 consists of 15 residues.

This clone was detected a few times. The identical CDR3 is also encoded by other nucleotide sequences in the sample. The chain joins TRBV29-1 to TRBJ2-5; D uncertain. Trimming cost V 3 bases and J 2 bases, with 10 bases left between them. The CDR3 totals 13 residues. Germline CDR1 is SQVTM and CDR2 is ANQGSEA. CDR3 sequence reads: CSVEGQVQETQYF. In DNA, the CDR3 is TGCAGCGTTGAGGGCCAGGTACAAGAGACCCAGTACTTC.

The chain is built from TRBV6-5 and TRBJ2-5; 7 bases are shared with TRBD2. CDR3 length: 14 amino acids. Germline V gene data show CDR1 as MNHEY and CDR2 as SVGAGI. The V gene end was trimmed by 6 bases and the J gene end by 9 bases; junction bases not matched to a gene: 13. CDR3 DNA: TGTGCCAGCAGCTCTACTCTGAGGGCGGGGGCCCAGTACTTC. Translating gives CASSSTLRAGAQYF.

This sequence joins TRBV5-1 and TRBJ2-1; D uncertain. V was cut by 3 bases and J by 7 bases, with 14 bases left in between. This CDR3 comprises 14 residues. Germline assignment: CDR1 SGHRS and CDR2 YFSETQ. The CDR3 DNA follows: TGCGCCAGCAGCTGGTCGGGCGGCCTAAATGAGCAGTTCTTC. Translating gives CASSWSGGLNEQFF.

A few counts support this clone. The chain combines TRBV5-1 with TRBJ2-5; 9 bases are a match to TRBD2. CDR3 length: 15 amino acids. Unmatched junction bases numbered 6, after V lost 4 bases and J lost 2 bases. The germline V gene has CDR1 SGHRS and CDR2 YFSETQ. CDR3 sequence reads: CASSPGLALQETQYF. DNA for the CDR3: TGCGCCAGCAGCCCGGGACTAGCTCTACAAGAGACCCAGTACTTC.

Regarding this clone: Other DNA sequences of this sample code for an identical CDR3. The gene calls are TRBV29-1 and TRBJ2-5; D is unresolved. Trimming took off 5 bases at V and 2 bases at J, with 9 bases between the two ends. Germline loops: CDR1 SQVTM, CDR2 ANQGSEA. The CDR3 spans 12 residues. The CDR3 DNA reads as TGCAGCGTTAGGCAGAGTCAAGAGACCCAGTACTTC. It codes for CSVRQSQETQYF.

This rearrangement joins TRBV30 to TRBJ1-4; 7 bases line up with TRBD1. Trimming cost V 3 bases and J 0 bases; bases outside gene matches: 10. The CDR3 has 17 residues. The germline gives CDR1 GTSNPN, CDR2 SVGIG (reference sequence). The chain's CDR3 is CAWRGGRGQATNEKLFF. The DNA of the CDR3 is TGTGCCTGGAGAGGGGGCAGGGGCCAGGCAACTAATGAAAAACTGTTTTTT.

A few counts support this clone. Other DNA sequences in the sample encode the same CDR3. The chain employs TRBV25-1 and TRBJ1-2; D is unresolved. Germline-derived CDR1 and CDR2 are MGHDK and SYGVNS. Between the trimmed V and J ends, which lost 4 bases and 0 bases, there was a span of 6 bases. The CDR3 is 13 amino acids. The CDR3 sequence: CASSGVANYGYTF. The DNA for the CDR3 is TGTGCCAGCAGTGGGGTCGCTAACTATGGCTACACCTTC.

The CDR3 loop reads CAWKESYEQYF. The DNA for the CDR3 is TGTGCCTGGAAAGAGTCCTACGAGCAGTACTTC. V usage is TRBV30 and J usage is TRBJ2-7; D is uncertain. The CDR3 extends over 11 amino acids. CDR1 is GTSNPN and CDR2 is SVGIG in the germline V gene (reference sequence). The V gene lost 4 bases and the J gene lost 1 base, with 5 bases spanning the gap. Using reference TRBV30 and TRBJ2-7 for the parts outside the CDR3, the full variable domain is SQTIHQWPATLVQPVGSPLSLECTVEGTSNPNLYWYRQAAGRGLQLLFYSVGIGQISSEVPQNLSASRPQDRQFILSSKKLLLSDSGFYLCAWKESYEQYFGPGTRLTVT.

The rearrangement uses TRBV2 and TRBJ1-1, with 8 bases that match TRBD1. The CDR3 loop spans 11 amino acids. With V trimmed by 4 bases and J by 11 bases, 3 bases remained unmatched. The germline CDR1 and CDR2 sequences are SNHLY and FYNNEI. Here the CDR3 DNA reads TGTGCCAGCAGTGTCAGGACAGGGGCTTTCTTT. It is translated as CASSVRTGAFF.

This chain links TRBV7-9 with TRBJ2-5; D not resolved. The CDR3 covers 11 residues. Germline CDR1 SEHNR, CDR2 FQNEAQ (reference sequence). The ends were cut back, 4 bases at V and 3 bases at J, with 3 bases in the middle. The DNA of the CDR3 is TGTGCCAGCAGCTCGGAAGAGACCCAGTACTTC. Translating gives CASSSEETQYF.

This chain links TRBV2 with TRBJ2-5, with 8 bases aligning to TRBD1. Germline V gene data show CDR1 as SNHLY and CDR2 as FYNNEI. The ends lost 9 bases at V and 2 bases at J; junction bases unmatched: 2. There are 12 residues in the CDR3. DNA of the CDR3: TGTGCCAGGACAGGGGATCAAGAGACCCAGTACTTC. Residues: CARTGDQETQYF.

In this sample, this clone turned up a few times. This chain joins TRBV19 and TRBJ1-5, with TRBD1 matching 8 bases. Germline V gives CDR1 LNHDA, CDR2 SQIVND (reference sequence). The ends lost 4 bases at V and 1 base at J; junction bases unmatched: 0. The CDR3 runs 14 residues. The CDR3 is CASSRQGSNQPQHF. CDR3 in DNA: TGTGCCAGTAGTAGACAGGGGAGCAATCAGCCCCAGCATTTT.

This clone appeared a single time. V and J are TRBV27 and TRBJ2-5; D call uncertain. Germline loops: CDR1 MNHEY, CDR2 SMNVEV (reference sequence). The CDR3 runs to 15 residues. The V gene lost 3 bases and the J gene lost 4 bases, with 15 bases spanning the gap. As DNA, the CDR3 is TGTGCCAGCAGTTTTGGTAGTAGTTCCGGAGAGACCCAGTACTTC. This gives the protein CASSFGSSSGETQYF.

The chain couples TRBV5-1 to TRBJ2-5, with D unclear. This CDR3 spans 14 amino acids. The germline V gene has CDR1 SGHRS and CDR2 YFSETQ. V was trimmed by 2 bases and J by 2 bases, leaving 10 bases between them. Written as DNA, the CDR3 is TGCGCCAGCAGCTTAATGGCGCAACAAGAGACCCAGTACTTC. Protein product: CASSLMAQQETQYF.

The genes are TRBV5-1 and TRBJ2-7, with 11 bases that match TRBD2. V lost 8 bases to trimming and J lost 3 bases; unmatched junction nucleotides: 10. Germline V gene data show CDR1 as SGHRS and CDR2 as YFSETQ. This CDR3 spans 15 amino acids. The CDR3 DNA follows: TGCGCCAGTTCACTAGCGGGGGAAATCTACTACGAGCAGTACTTC. This gives the protein CASSLAGEIYYEQYF.

This chain joins TRBV29-1 and TRBJ1-3, with 10 bases fitting TRBD1. The CDR3 covers 15 residues. The germline V gene has CDR1 SQVTM and CDR2 ANQGSEA. V shed 0 bases, J shed 8 bases, and the junction held 7 bases outside the gene matches. The CDR3 loop is CSVEDQTGGLDTIYF. The DNA for the CDR3 is TGCAGCGTTGAAGATCAGACAGGGGGCTTGGACACCATATATTTT.

The chain recombines TRBV27 with TRBJ1-2; TRBD1 might be the D (5 bases). V lost 8 bases to trimming and J lost 4 bases, with 20 bases between them. This CDR3 has 15 residues. Germline-derived CDR1 and CDR2 are MNHEY and SMNVEV (reference sequence). The CDR3 spells CASARAGLKGYGYTF. The CDR3 region has the DNA TGTGCCAGCGCGAGGGCGGGACTAAAAGGCTATGGCTACACCTTC.

This chain joins TRBV29-1 and TRBJ1-4, with 7 bases aligning to TRBD1. Germline CDR1 reads SQVTM; CDR2 reads ANQGSEA. The CDR3 sequence is 18 residues long. J was trimmed by 7 bases and V by 0 bases; bases with no gene match: 17. The CDR3 nucleotides are TGCAGCGTTGAAGAGGTCAGGCCCCGAGACAGGGAATTTGAAAAACTGTTTTTT. Translation gives CSVEEVRPRDREFEKLFF. The variable domain in full, with the rest retrieved from reference TRBV29-1 and TRBJ1-4, is SAVISQKPSRDICQRGTSLTIQCQVDSQVTMMFWYRQQPGQSLTLIATANQGSEATYESGFVIDKFPISRPNLTFSTLTVSNMSPEDSSIYLCSVEEVRPRDREFEKLFFGSGTQLSVL.

The rearrangement links TRBV7-9 to TRBJ2-1; D remains ambiguous. Germline V gene sequence: CDR1 SEHNR, CDR2 FQNEAQ (reference sequence). The CDR3 covers 14 residues. Deletions cut 4 bases from V and 4 bases from J, with 11 bases between. CDR3 residues: CASSSRGSYNEQFF. The CDR3 nucleotides are TGTGCCAGCAGCTCTCGAGGATCGTACAATGAGCAGTTCTTC.

This clone was seen a few times. This chain uses TRBV18 with TRBJ1-5; TRBD1 aligns across 8 bases. The CDR3 loop spans 15 amino acids. V trimming: 4 bases; J trimming: 6 bases; junction bases outside the gene matches: 8. The germline V gene encodes CDR1 KGHSH and CDR2 LQKENI. CDR3 DNA sequence: TGTGCCAGCTCACGGAGGACAGGGCGGGGTCAGCCCCAGCATTTT. It translates to CASSRRTGRGQPQHF.

This clone was observed a few times. The chain has TRBV2 and TRBJ2-5, with 12 bases fitting TRBD1. CDR3 length equals 15 residues. V shed 6 bases and J 4 bases; nucleotides not matched to a gene: 6. Germline V gives CDR1 SNHLY, CDR2 FYNNEI. The CDR3 region is CASRAGTGGSETQYF. CDR3 in DNA: TGTGCCAGCAGGGCCGGGACAGGGGGCTCAGAGACCCAGTACTTC.

The chain employs TRBV30 and TRBJ2-1; TRBD1 aligns across 8 bases. Germline V gives CDR1 GTSNPN, CDR2 SVGIG (reference sequence). The CDR3 covers 17 residues. The J segment lost 6 bases and the V segment lost 1 base, leaving 14 bases of the junction unmatched. CDR3 region: CAWSAIRDRSLSNEQFF. CDR3 nucleotide sequence: TGTGCCTGGAGTGCCATCCGGGACAGGAGCCTCTCCAATGAGCAGTTCTTC.

The chain has TRBV20-1 and TRBJ2-1; perhaps TRBD2 as D (5 bases). CDR3 size: 11 residues. Germline assignment: CDR1 DFQATT and CDR2 SNEGSKA (reference sequence). The V end lost 6 bases, the J end lost 10 bases, and 13 bases lay between the germline ends. The chain's CDR3 is CSAMPPGEQFF. For the CDR3, the DNA is TGCAGTGCCATGCCCCCGGGAGAGCAGTTCTTC.

CDR3 sequence reads: CSVEEKGATGSYEQYF. CDR3 nucleotides: TGCAGCGTTGAGGAAAAGGGTGCGACGGGTTCCTACGAGCAGTACTTC. This chain connects TRBV29-1 to TRBJ2-7; D remains ambiguous. V was trimmed by 3 bases and J by 1 base, leaving 19 bases between them. This CDR3 comprises 16 residues. The germline V gene encodes CDR1 SQVTM and CDR2 ANQGSEA.